These 22 T cell receptor beta chains were all obtained from the same sample, sequenced in a study of blood T cell repertoires in COVID-19. Clones were sequenced by immunoSEQ multiplex PCR, and TCRdb holds only the in-frame ones, with some missing. This sample has more than 100,000 clones, with around 86% found just once. Specimen: peripheral blood. These receptors originate from a woman aged 70-85 years with acute or convalescent COVID-19.

For this clone: Other DNA sequences of this sample code for an identical CDR3. The chain carries TRBV5-4 and TRBJ2-3; D ambiguous. This CDR3 is built from 13 residues. With 1 base removed from V and 0 bases from J, the gap between germline ends came to 3 bases. The V gene's germline CDR1 is SGHNT and CDR2 YYREEE (reference sequence). Here the CDR3 reads CASSLLSTDTQYF. The CDR3 DNA reads TGTGCCAGCAGCTTGCTGAGCACAGATACGCAGTATTTT.

The chain links TRBV9 to TRBJ2-2, with 7 bases matching TRBD2. This CDR3 has 15 residues. CDR1 is SGDLS and CDR2 is YYNGEE in the germline V gene. Trimming cost V 0 bases and J 6 bases; bases outside gene matches: 5. The CDR3 protein is CASSVAGRAAGELFF. The CDR3 region has the DNA TGTGCCAGCAGCGTAGCTGGGAGGGCGGCCGGGGAGCTGTTTTTT.

The rearrangement uses TRBV7-8 and TRBJ2-7; 7 bases line up with TRBD1. Germline CDR1 is SGHVS and CDR2 is FQNEAQ. Trimming removed 1 base from V and 7 bases from J; junction bases left unmatched: 19. The CDR3 length is 18 residues. The chain's CDR3 is CASSLGSFFGDSPGEQYF. CDR3 DNA: TGTGCCAGCAGCTTAGGTTCTTTCTTCGGGGACAGCCCCGGGGAGCAGTACTTC. The variable domain in full, with the rest retrieved from reference TRBV7-8 and TRBJ2-7, is GAGVSQSPRYKVAKRGQDVALRCDPISGHVSLFWYQQALGQGPEFLTYFQNEAQLDKSGLPSDRFFAERPEGSVSTLKIQRTQQEDSAVYLCASSLGSFFGDSPGEQYFGPGTRLTVT.

The rearrangement uses TRBV25-1 and TRBJ2-6; D call uncertain. Germline V CDR1 and CDR2: MGHDK, SYGVNS. The CDR3 spans 15 residues. The ends were cut back, 4 bases at V and 0 bases at J, with 7 bases in the middle. CDR3 bases: TGTGCCAGCAGTGTCCCCGGCTCTGGGGCCAACGTCCTGACTTTC. Its translation: CASSVPGSGANVLTF.

This clone occurred a few times. The CDR3 is CASSLNTPNYGYTF. The CDR3 coding sequence is TGTGCCAGCAGTTTAAACACACCTAACTATGGCTACACCTTC. This chain uses TRBV28 with TRBJ1-2; no reliable D call. V lost 2 bases to trimming and J lost 0 bases, with 7 bases between them. The V gene's germline CDR1 is MDHEN and CDR2 SYDVKM. The length of the CDR3 is 14 residues.

The chain employs TRBV5-1 and TRBJ2-5; a weak D match, TRBD2 (5 bases). The CDR3 is 16 amino acids. Germline V gene sequence: CDR1 SGHRS, CDR2 YFSETQ. V was trimmed by 4 bases and J by 0 bases, leaving 16 bases between them. The CDR3 DNA reads TGCGCCAGCAGCGGCGATCTCCCGGGATACCAAGAGACCCAGTACTTC. This translates into CASSGDLPGYQETQYF.

The chain links TRBV29-1 to TRBJ2-7; 7 positions match TRBD1. The CDR3 is 12 residues long. V gave up 3 bases and J gave up 5 bases; unmatched junction bases: 4. The germline gives CDR1 SQVTM, CDR2 ANQGSEA. The CDR3 sequence: CSVDTGADEQYF. The CDR3 DNA sequence: TGCAGCGTTGATACAGGGGCAGACGAGCAGTACTTC.

The chain employs TRBV3-1 (or the pseudogene TRBV3-2) and TRBJ1-4; 7 nucleotides line up with TRBD1. This CDR3 region has 15 residues. Germline CDR1 and CDR2: LGHDT and YNNKEL (reference sequence). The junction had 6 bases not matched to a gene; V was cut back by 0 bases and J by 8 bases. For the CDR3, the DNA is TGTGCCAGCAGCCAAGACAGGGGGAGAGGCGAAAAACTGTTTTTT. It translates to CASSQDRGRGEKLFF.

The chain recombines TRBV3-1 (or the pseudogene TRBV3-2) with TRBJ1-2; D is unclear. The V end was cut by 0 bases, the J end by 4 bases, with 12 bases between. The CDR3 is made up of 15 amino acids. Germline V gene lookup returns CDR1 LGHDT and CDR2 YNNKEL (reference sequence). CDR3 sequence (DNA): TGTGCCAGCAGCCAAGATCAGGTCGGTTTCTATGGCTACACCTTC. It yields the protein CASSQDQVGFYGYTF.

This clone was counted once. The chain carries TRBV24-1 and TRBJ1-2; the match to TRBD1 covers 10 bases. This CDR3 spans 15 amino acids. Trimming at V came to 3 bases and at J to 6 bases, leaving 6 bases not matched to a gene. Germline V gene sequence: CDR1 KGHDR, CDR2 SFDVKD. The CDR3 nucleotides read TGTGCCACCAGTGATCCGGGACAGGGGATCAATGGCTACACCTTC. Its translation is CATSDPGQGINGYTF.

The chain employs TRBV19 and TRBJ2-1; D is uncertain. In germline, CDR1 is LNHDA, CDR2 SQIVND (reference sequence). V was pared by 0 bases and J by 6 bases, with 6 bases between. The CDR3 extends over 13 amino acids. For the CDR3, the DNA is TGTGCCAGTAGTATAGAGAGGTTCAATGAGCAGTTCTTC. Amino acid sequence: CASSIERFNEQFF.

The chain is built from TRBV28 and TRBJ1-6; D is uncertain. CDR1 MDHEN and CDR2 SYDVKM come from the germline V gene. There are 15 residues in the CDR3. Trimming took 5 bases from V and 3 from J, leaving 11 bases between them. For the CDR3, the DNA is TGTGCCAGCAGTGGGGAGGGAAGCTATAATTCACCCCTCCACTTT. Translation: CASSGEGSYNSPLHF.

The J gene is TRBJ1-2, the V gene TRBV21-1; TRBD1, the table's D call, was not compared with the DNA. TRBV21-1 is listed as a pseudogene. CDR3 length: 14 amino acids. The DNA for the CDR3 is TGTGCCAGCACTCCTTTAACAGGGAACTATGGCTACACCTTC. As protein: CASTPLTGNYGYTF.

The chain carries TRBV4-1 and TRBJ2-3, with TRBD2 matching 11 bases. The germline V gene has CDR1 MGHRA and CDR2 YSYEKL. This CDR3 spans 18 amino acids. Trimming cost V 0 bases and J 2 bases; bases outside gene matches: 7. This CDR3 is CASSQDTTSGGLTDTQYF. CDR3 coding DNA: TGCGCCAGCAGCCAAGATACAACTAGCGGGGGACTCACAGATACGCAGTATTTT.

The rearrangement links TRBV28 to TRBJ1-5; 8 nucleotides agree with TRBD1. Trimming removed 4 bases from V and 7 bases from J; junction bases left unmatched: 6. Germline V CDR1 and CDR2: MDHEN, SYDVKM. The CDR3 extends over 14 amino acids. The CDR3 here is CASSSGQGIQPQHF. In DNA form, the CDR3 reads TGTGCCAGCAGTTCAGGACAGGGAATACAGCCCCAGCATTTT.

The chain employs TRBV27 and TRBJ1-5; D is unclear. The V end was cut by 0 bases, the J end by 0 bases, with 6 bases between. This CDR3 spans 15 amino acids. Germline values: CDR1 MNHEY, CDR2 SMNVEV (reference sequence). In DNA, the CDR3 is TGTGCCAGCAGTTTATCCTTAATTAGCAATCAGCCCCAGCATTTT. The encoded protein is CASSLSLISNQPQHF.

V and J are TRBV6-5 and TRBJ1-1; D may be TRBD1 (6 bases). The CDR3 length is 14 residues. Trimming left V 2 bases short and J 1 base short, with 8 bases between. Germline lookup yields CDR1 MNHEY and CDR2 SVGAGI. CDR3 loop: CASSYEGGNTEAFF. In DNA, the CDR3 is TGTGCCAGCAGTTACGAAGGGGGGAACACTGAAGCTTTCTTT.

This clone was observed once. The rearrangement uses TRBV5-4 and TRBJ2-7; 9 bases fit TRBD1. Germline-derived CDR1 and CDR2 are SGHNT and YYREEE (reference sequence). CDR3 length: 16 residues. Trimming cost V 0 bases and J 4 bases; bases outside gene matches: 8. DNA for the CDR3: TGTGCCAGCAGCTTGGTAGGGACAGGGCCTTCTTACGAGCAGTACTTC. Protein sequence: CASSLVGTGPSYEQYF.

The rearrangement uses TRBV2 and TRBJ1-5; D uncertain. V was cut by 4 bases and J by 2 bases, with 9 bases left in between. CDR1 and CDR2 (germline): SNHLY, FYNNEI. CDR3 size: 14 residues. The CDR3 is CASSARGGNQPQHF. Written as DNA, the CDR3 is TGTGCCAGCAGTGCGCGGGGTGGCAATCAGCCCCAGCATTTT.

This clone was picked up one time. This sequence joins TRBV28 and TRBJ2-5; D not certain. Germline values: CDR1 MDHEN, CDR2 SYDVKM. This CDR3 has 11 amino acids. V lost 5 bases and J lost 5, with 6 bases in between. CDR3 bases: TGTGCCAGCAGTCTCCAGGAGACCCAGTACTTC. This encodes CASSLQETQYF.

J is TRBJ1-5 and V is TRBV6-1; no clear D. Between the trimmed V and J ends, which lost 2 bases and 4 bases, there was a span of 9 bases. CDR3 length: 14 residues. CDR1 and CDR2 (germline): MNHNS, SASEGT. This chain's CDR3 is CASSELAGNQPQHF. CDR3 nucleotide sequence: TGTGCCAGCAGTGAACTAGCGGGGAATCAGCCCCAGCATTTT.

This clone has more than one count but fewer than ten. The rearrangement links TRBV4-1 to TRBJ1-5; D is undetermined. V was pared by 4 bases and J by 0 bases, with 10 bases between. The CDR3 is 15 residues long. Germline lookup yields CDR1 MGHRA and CDR2 YSYEKL. CDR3 in DNA: TGCGCCAGCAGCCCTAATGCCCTTAGCAATCAGCCCCAGCATTTT. Amino acids: CASSPNALSNQPQHF.